The entry below gives a single T cell receptor beta chain sequence along with its context. These data belong to a study of blood T cells in healthy people across ages. Donors ranged from roughly 6 to 90 years old and were healthy Caucasians in Russia. A second roughly 6 to 12 cycle PCR used barcoded and J-beta primers. TCRdb recomputed calls from the 5' RACE reads with MiXCR, one row per CDR3 protein. The sample has 850,000 to 950,000 distinct CDR3 sequences; 29% are singletons. The V end was cut by 0 bases, the J end by 1 base, with 11 bases between. This CDR3 comprises 15 residues. Germline loops: CDR1 SGHRS, CDR2 YFSETQ.

J is TRBJ2-7 and V is TRBV5-1, with no clear D. This receptor was taken from a woman older than 75 in good health. Material: blood. In DNA, the CDR3 is TGCGCCAGCAGCTTGGGGCCGGACGGTTCCTACGAGCAGTACTTC. It codes for CASSLGPDGSYEQYF.